The TCR beta chain under discussion was sequenced for a study of cytomegalovirus exposure and HLA in healthy donors. Sequencing was performed with immunoSEQ multiplex PCR; in TCRdb, only in-frame clones are kept and a portion is missing. The data contain 250,000 to 350,000 clones, 87% of them seen just once; the ten biggest clones take up over 1%. Trimming cost V 0 bases and J 0 bases, with 7 bases left between them. This CDR3 is 15 amino acids long. Per the germline V gene, CDR1 is SGDLS and CDR2 is YYNGEE. The rearrangement uses TRBV9 and TRBJ1-3; no clear D gene. The sequence was obtained from a woman aged 25 to 39 in good health and CMV-seropositive. Sequenced input: PBMCs. CDR3 in amino acids: CASSVGGVSGNTIYF. Here the CDR3 DNA reads TGTGCCAGCAGCGTAGGGGGAGTCTCTGGAAACACCATATATTTT.